This T cell receptor (beta chain) emerged from a study of cytomegalovirus exposure and HLA in healthy donors. Study-level points and caveats: A previous analysis found most TCR beta V segments productive roughly 87% or roughly 30% of the time. Researchers reported in a later analysis that common viral pathogens appeared linked to several top clusters.

The study ran its PCR with 60 Vbeta and 13 Jbeta primers. Sequencing was performed with immunoSEQ multiplex PCR; in TCRdb, only in-frame clones are kept and a portion is missing. Of about 260,000 clones listed, approximately 70% are singletons. As concerns this clone: The antigen remains unidentified.

Germline V lookup: CDR1 SEHNR, CDR2 FQNEAQ (reference sequence). V was pared by 4 bases and J by 3 bases, with 12 bases between. CDR3 size: 14 residues. This receptor was obtained from a female donor in good health and CMV-seronegative. Sequencing input: PBMCs. The chain couples TRBV7-9 to TRBJ1-2; D is uncertain. CDR3 in DNA: TGTGCCAGCAGCTCCCCCACGGGAGACTATGGCTACACCTTC. This gives the protein CASSSPTGDYGYTF.